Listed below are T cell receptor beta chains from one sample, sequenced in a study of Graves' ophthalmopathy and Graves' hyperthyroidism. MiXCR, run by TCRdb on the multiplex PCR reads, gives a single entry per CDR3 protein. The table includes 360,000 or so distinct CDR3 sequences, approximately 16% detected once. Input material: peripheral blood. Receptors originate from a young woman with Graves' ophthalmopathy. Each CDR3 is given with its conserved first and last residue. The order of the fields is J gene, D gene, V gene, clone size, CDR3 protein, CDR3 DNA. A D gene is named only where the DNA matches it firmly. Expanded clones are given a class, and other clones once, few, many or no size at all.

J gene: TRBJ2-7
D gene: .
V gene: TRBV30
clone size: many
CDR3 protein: CAWSSGGLHEQYF
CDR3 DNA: TGTGCCTGGAGCTCAGGGGGACTCCACGAGCAGTACTTC

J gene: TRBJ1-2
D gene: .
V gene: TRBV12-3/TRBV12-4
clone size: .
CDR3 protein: CASSSPMNYGYTF
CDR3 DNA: TGTGCCAGCAGTTCTCCTATGAACTATGGCTACACCTTC

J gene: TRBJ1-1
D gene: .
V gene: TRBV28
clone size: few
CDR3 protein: CASSFSQGRATEAFF
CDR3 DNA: TGTGCCAGCAGTTTTTCCCAGGGGCGGGCCACTGAAGCTTTCTTT

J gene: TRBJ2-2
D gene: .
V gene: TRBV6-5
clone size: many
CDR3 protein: CASSYSGFGVTGELFF
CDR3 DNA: TGTGCCAGCAGTTACTCCGGGTTCGGGGTGACCGGGGAGCTGTTTTTT

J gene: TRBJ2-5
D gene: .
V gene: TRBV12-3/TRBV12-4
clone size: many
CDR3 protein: CASTPGTQETQYF
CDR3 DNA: TGTGCCAGCACCCCAGGGACCCAAGAGACCCAGTACTTC

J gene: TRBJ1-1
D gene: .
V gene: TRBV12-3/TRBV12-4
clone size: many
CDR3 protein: CASSLPTGGRNTEAFF
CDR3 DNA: TGTGCCAGCAGTCTCCCCACGGGCGGACGAAACACTGAAGCTTTCTTT

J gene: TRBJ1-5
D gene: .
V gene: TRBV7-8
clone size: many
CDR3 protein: CASGAVNQPQHF
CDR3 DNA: TGTGCCAGCGGCGCGGTCAATCAGCCCCAGCATTTT

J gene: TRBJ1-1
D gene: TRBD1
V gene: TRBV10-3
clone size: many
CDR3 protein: CAIKRQGSTEAFF
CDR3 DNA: TGTGCCATCAAAAGACAGGGGTCCACTGAAGCTTTCTTT

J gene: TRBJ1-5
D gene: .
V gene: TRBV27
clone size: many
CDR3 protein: CASSFGSYNQPQHF
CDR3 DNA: TGTGCCAGCAGTTTTGGGTCGTACAATCAGCCCCAGCATTTT

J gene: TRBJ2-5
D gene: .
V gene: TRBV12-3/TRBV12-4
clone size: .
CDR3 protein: CASSLARTTETQYF
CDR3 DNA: TGTGCCAGCAGTTTAGCGCGGACAACGGAGACCCAGTACTTC

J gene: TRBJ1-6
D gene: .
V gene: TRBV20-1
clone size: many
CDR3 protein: CSARALITEPLHF
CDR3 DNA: TGCAGTGCTAGGGCTCTTATCACGGAACCCCTCCACTTT

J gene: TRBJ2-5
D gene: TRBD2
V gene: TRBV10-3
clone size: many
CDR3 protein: CAISGTSGETQYF
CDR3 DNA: TGTGCCATCAGTGGGACTAGCGGAGAGACCCAGTACTTC

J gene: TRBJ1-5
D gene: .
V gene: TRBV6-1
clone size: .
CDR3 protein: CASSLHGGTGQPQHF
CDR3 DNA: TGTGCCAGCAGTCTGCATGGGGGTACAGGGCAGCCCCAGCATTTT

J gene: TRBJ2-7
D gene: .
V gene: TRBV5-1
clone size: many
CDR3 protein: CASSFVSGPSSYEQYF
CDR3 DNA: TGCGCCAGCAGCTTCGTTAGCGGTCCCAGCTCCTACGAGCAGTACTTC

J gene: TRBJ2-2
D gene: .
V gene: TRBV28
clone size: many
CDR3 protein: CASSTQWVGELFF
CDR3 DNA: TGTGCCAGCAGTACCCAGTGGGTAGGGGAGCTGTTTTTT

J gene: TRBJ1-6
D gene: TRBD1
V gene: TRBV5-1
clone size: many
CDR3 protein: CASSWDSSYNSPLHF
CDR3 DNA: TGCGCCAGCAGCTGGGACAGCTCCTATAATTCACCCCTCCACTTT

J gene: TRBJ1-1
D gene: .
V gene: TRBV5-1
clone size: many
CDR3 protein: CASSWGAEAFF
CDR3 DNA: TGCGCCAGCAGCTGGGGGGCGGAAGCTTTCTTT

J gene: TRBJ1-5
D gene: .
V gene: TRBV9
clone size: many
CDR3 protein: CASSVAGTQPQHF
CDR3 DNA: TGTGCCAGCAGCGTAGCAGGGACTCAGCCCCAGCATTTT

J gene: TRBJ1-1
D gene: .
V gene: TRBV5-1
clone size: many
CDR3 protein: CASSLALGWTEAFF
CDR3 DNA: TGCGCCAGCAGCTTGGCCCTGGGGTGGACTGAAGCTTTCTTT

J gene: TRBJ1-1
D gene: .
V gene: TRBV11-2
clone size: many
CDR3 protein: CASSYRSPNTEAFF
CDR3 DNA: TGTGCCAGCAGTTACCGATCACCGAACACTGAAGCTTTCTTT

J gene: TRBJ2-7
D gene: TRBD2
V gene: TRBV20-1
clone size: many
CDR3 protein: CSASSTSGYYEQYF
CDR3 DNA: TGCAGTGCTAGCTCGACTAGCGGATATTACGAGCAGTACTTC

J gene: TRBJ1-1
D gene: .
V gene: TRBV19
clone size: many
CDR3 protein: CASSISGTPNTEAFF
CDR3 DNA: TGTGCCAGTAGTATCTCAGGGACGCCAAACACTGAAGCTTTCTTT

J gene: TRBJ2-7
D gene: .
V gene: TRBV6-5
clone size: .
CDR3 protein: CASSSGRNSYEQYF
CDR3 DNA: TGTGCCAGCAGTTCGGGACGAAACTCCTACGAGCAGTACTTC

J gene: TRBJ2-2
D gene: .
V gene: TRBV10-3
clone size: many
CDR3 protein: CAIRLGKGGRTGELFF
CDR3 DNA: TGTGCCATCAGATTAGGGAAGGGAGGAAGGACCGGGGAGCTGTTTTTT

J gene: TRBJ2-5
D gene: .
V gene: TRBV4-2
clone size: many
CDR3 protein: CASSQLGLGLGELETQYF
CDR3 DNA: TGTGCCAGCAGCCAACTAGGATTAGGCTTGGGGGAATTGGAGACCCAGTACTTC

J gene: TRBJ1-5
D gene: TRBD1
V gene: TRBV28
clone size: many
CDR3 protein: CASSFPGGGQPQHF
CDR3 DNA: TGTGCCAGCAGTTTCCCAGGGGGAGGTCAGCCCCAGCATTTT